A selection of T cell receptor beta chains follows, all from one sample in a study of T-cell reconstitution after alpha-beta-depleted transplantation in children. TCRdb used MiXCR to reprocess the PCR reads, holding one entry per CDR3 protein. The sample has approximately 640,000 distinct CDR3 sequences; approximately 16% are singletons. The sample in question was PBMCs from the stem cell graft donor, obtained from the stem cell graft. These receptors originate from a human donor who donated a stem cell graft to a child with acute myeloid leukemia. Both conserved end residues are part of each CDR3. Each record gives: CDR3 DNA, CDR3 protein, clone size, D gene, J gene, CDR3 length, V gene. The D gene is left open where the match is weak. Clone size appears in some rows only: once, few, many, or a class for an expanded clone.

DNA: TGTGCCAGCAGTTCTCAGCGACGGGAGTTCTTC
CDR3: CASSSQRREFF
size: many
D: NA
J: TRBJ2-1
length: 11
V: TRBV6-5

DNA: TGCAGTGCTAGACGCAGGGGCAGCTATGGCTACACCTTC
CDR3: CSARRRGSYGYTF
size: many
D: NA
J: TRBJ1-2
length: 13
V: TRBV20-1

DNA: TGTGCCAGCAGTGCCTCCGGGACTAGCACAGATACGCAGTATTTT
CDR3: CASSASGTSTDTQYF
size: NA
D: NA
J: TRBJ2-3
length: 15
V: TRBV28

DNA: TGTGCCAGCAGCGCCAGATCGGGGGGCACTGAAGCTTTCTTT
CDR3: CASSARSGGTEAFF
size: few
D: NA
J: TRBJ1-1
length: 14
V: TRBV9

DNA: TGTGCCAGCAGTTTAGGGCCGCCAAGGGAGAACACTGAAGCTTTCTTT
CDR3: CASSLGPPRENTEAFF
size: many
D: NA
J: TRBJ1-1
length: 16
V: TRBV12-3/TRBV12-4

DNA: TGTGCCAGCAGCCACAACAGGGACACCGGGGAGCTGTTTTTT
CDR3: CASSHNRDTGELFF
size: few
D: NA
J: TRBJ2-2
length: 14
V: TRBV7-2

DNA: TGCGCCAGCAGCGAACAGGGTTATAGCAATCAGCCCCAGCATTTT
CDR3: CASSEQGYSNQPQHF
size: few
D: NA
J: TRBJ1-5
length: 15
V: TRBV5-1

DNA: TGCAGTGCCCCGAGAGGGGGAGACAGTGCAAAACTGTTTTTT
CDR3: CSAPRGGDSAKLFF
size: NA
D: NA
J: TRBJ1-4
length: 14
V: TRBV20-1

DNA: TGCAGTGCTAGGCGGACAGGGGCTGGAAACACCATATATTTT
CDR3: CSARRTGAGNTIYF
size: many
D: TRBD1
J: TRBJ1-3
length: 14
V: TRBV20-1

DNA: TGTGCCACCAGCAAAGGACAGCTGAACTATGGCTACACCTTC
CDR3: CATSKGQLNYGYTF
size: NA
D: NA
J: TRBJ1-2
length: 14
V: TRBV15

DNA: TGCAGCGTGCAAGACAGCTATGGCTACACCTTC
CDR3: CSVQDSYGYTF
size: few
D: NA
J: TRBJ1-2
length: 11
V: TRBV29-1

DNA: TGTGCCAGCAGAATGGGGCGACGGGGGGGAAGTGATACGCAGTATTTT
CDR3: CASRMGRRGGSDTQYF
size: NA
D: TRBD2
J: TRBJ2-3
length: 16
V: TRBV12-3/TRBV12-4

DNA: TGTGCCAGCAGCCTAGGGGGGATGCAGTTCTTC
CDR3: CASSLGGMQFF
size: many
D: NA
J: TRBJ2-1
length: 11
V: TRBV7-9

DNA: TGCAGTGCTAGAGATAACCGGCTTTCCTCCTACGAGCAGTACTTC
CDR3: CSARDNRLSSYEQYF
size: many
D: NA
J: TRBJ2-7
length: 15
V: TRBV20-1

DNA: TGTGCCAGTAGTTTCCCGGGGCGGGGGGACACCGGGGAGCTGTTTTTT
CDR3: CASSFPGRGDTGELFF
size: few
D: TRBD2
J: TRBJ2-2
length: 16
V: TRBV12-3/TRBV12-4

DNA: TGTGCCAGCAGCCCGGGACCACGAGAGACCCAGTACTTC
CDR3: CASSPGPRETQYF
size: NA
D: NA
J: TRBJ2-5
length: 13
V: TRBV7-6

DNA: TGTGCCAGCAGCCCAGGGCGCGGGGGAGACAATGAGCAGTTCTTC
CDR3: CASSPGRGGDNEQFF
size: few
D: TRBD2
J: TRBJ2-1
length: 15
V: TRBV7-9

DNA: TGCAGTGCTAGAGGAAAGAAGAACACTGAAGCTTTCTTT
CDR3: CSARGKKNTEAFF
size: many
D: NA
J: TRBJ1-1
length: 13
V: TRBV20-1

DNA: TGCAGTTACCCCAATTCGGGCGCAGATACGCAGTATTTT
CDR3: CSYPNSGADTQYF
size: NA
D: NA
J: TRBJ2-3
length: 13
V: TRBV20-1

DNA: TGTGCCAGCAGCTTAAGGGGAGTGGAAGAGACCCAGTACTTC
CDR3: CASSLRGVEETQYF
size: NA
D: NA
J: TRBJ2-5
length: 14
V: TRBV7-3

DNA: TGTGCCAGCAGCTCCAGGGAGAGTTACCATAATGAAAAACTGTTTTTT
CDR3: CASSSRESYHNEKLFF
size: NA
D: NA
J: TRBJ1-4
length: 16
V: TRBV9

DNA: TGTGCCAGCAGCCGTAGCTACAGGGAGGGGGGCAATCAGCCCCAGCATTTT
CDR3: CASSRSYREGGNQPQHF
size: few
D: NA
J: TRBJ1-5
length: 17
V: TRBV12-3/TRBV12-4

DNA: TGCAGTGCTAGAGATCCGGTATCATCTGGGGCCAACGTCCTGACTTTC
CDR3: CSARDPVSSGANVLTF
size: many
D: NA
J: TRBJ2-6
length: 16
V: TRBV20-1

DNA: TGCAGCGTTCTTATGGATCGCCAGGGACTGTTTTTT
CDR3: CSVLMDRQGLFF
size: many
D: NA
J: TRBJ1-4
length: 12
V: TRBV29-1

DNA: TGTGCCAGCAGTTTACAGGGGGCAGGAGGGGAGCAGTACTTC
CDR3: CASSLQGAGGEQYF
size: many
D: TRBD1
J: TRBJ2-7
length: 14
V: TRBV12-3/TRBV12-4

DNA: TGTGCCAGCAGTGACTCTAGCGGGGAGCAGTTCTTC
CDR3: CASSDSSGEQFF
size: few
D: TRBD2
J: TRBJ2-1
length: 12
V: TRBV25-1

DNA: TGTGCCACCAGTGACCCCGGGACAGGGACCACCGGGGAGCTGTTTTTT
CDR3: CATSDPGTGTTGELFF
size: NA
D: TRBD1
J: TRBJ2-2
length: 16
V: TRBV24-1

DNA: TGTGCCAGCAGCTTAAACGGGGGCCGCAATGAGCAGTTCTTC
CDR3: CASSLNGGRNEQFF
size: few
D: NA
J: TRBJ2-1
length: 14
V: TRBV7-9

DNA: TGCAGTGCTAGTAAATTAGGACAGGGGGCAGATACGCAGTATTTT
CDR3: CSASKLGQGADTQYF
size: many
D: TRBD1
J: TRBJ2-3
length: 15
V: TRBV20-1

DNA: TGCAGTGCTAGAGATCCGGCCCCGGGCGGCAATCAGCCCCAGCATTTT
CDR3: CSARDPAPGGNQPQHF
size: NA
D: NA
J: TRBJ1-5
length: 16
V: TRBV20-1

DNA: TGTGCCAGCAGTAGCGGATCGCATACTGAAGCTTTCTTT
CDR3: CASSSGSHTEAFF
size: NA
D: NA
J: TRBJ1-1
length: 13
V: TRBV2

DNA: TGTGCCAGCAGGAACACAGGCAGGAATCAGCCCCAGCATTTT
CDR3: CASRNTGRNQPQHF
size: few
D: NA
J: TRBJ1-5
length: 14
V: TRBV6-1

DNA: TGTGCCAGCAGCTTGAAGAGGGACACTGAAGCTTTCTTT
CDR3: CASSLKRDTEAFF
size: many
D: NA
J: TRBJ1-1
length: 13
V: TRBV7-9

DNA: TGTGCCAGCAAGCGGACAGGGAACACCGGGGAGCTGTTTTTT
CDR3: CASKRTGNTGELFF
size: few
D: TRBD1
J: TRBJ2-2
length: 14
V: TRBV6-1

DNA: TGTGCCAGCAGTTACCAGGGGATGGTAACTAATGAAAAACTGTTTTTT
CDR3: CASSYQGMVTNEKLFF
size: NA
D: NA
J: TRBJ1-4
length: 16
V: TRBV6-2/TRBV6-3

DNA: TGTGCCAGCAGCTTACTAGCGGGGGGAGGGGATACGCAGTATTTT
CDR3: CASSLLAGGGDTQYF
size: NA
D: TRBD2
J: TRBJ2-3
length: 15
V: TRBV7-2